The clone carrying this T cell receptor (beta chain) was recorded a few times. The method was immunoSEQ multiplex PCR; TCRdb's version includes in-frame clones alone and lacks a portion of them. The sample has roughly 80,000 clones, roughly four fifths seen once. The data were taken from a study of blood T cell repertoires in COVID-19. At the level of the study: Some COVID-19 samples were acute and others convalescent; all came from the United States, Italy and Spain. In each case, the material was cDNA or gDNA derived from T cells, B-cell-depleted T cells, or PBMCs.

The origin of this receptor is a human donor in a cohort sampled during active COVID-19. The sequencing sample was made of peripheral blood.

In nucleotides, the CDR3 is TGTGCCAGCAGCTTGCGACAGGGGGCACAAGCTTTCTTT. Translated: CASSLRQGAQAFF. This chain joins TRBV5-4 and TRBJ1-1; 10 bases match TRBD1. This CDR3 has 13 residues. V lost 1 base to trimming and J lost 9 bases; unmatched junction nucleotides: 3. CDR1 and CDR2 (germline): SGHNT, YYREEE (reference sequence).